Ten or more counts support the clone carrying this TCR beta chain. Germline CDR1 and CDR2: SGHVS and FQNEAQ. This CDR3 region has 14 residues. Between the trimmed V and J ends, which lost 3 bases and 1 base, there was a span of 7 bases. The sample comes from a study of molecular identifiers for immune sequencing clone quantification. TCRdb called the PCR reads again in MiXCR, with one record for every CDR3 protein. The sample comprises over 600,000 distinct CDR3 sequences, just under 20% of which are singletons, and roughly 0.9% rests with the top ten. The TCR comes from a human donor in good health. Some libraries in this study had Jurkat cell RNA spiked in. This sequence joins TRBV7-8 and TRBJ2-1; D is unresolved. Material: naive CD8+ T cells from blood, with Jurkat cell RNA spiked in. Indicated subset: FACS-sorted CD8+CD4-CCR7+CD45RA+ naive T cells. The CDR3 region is CASSFRDSYNEQFF. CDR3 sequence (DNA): TGTGCCAGCAGCTTTAGAGATTCCTACAATGAGCAGTTCTTC. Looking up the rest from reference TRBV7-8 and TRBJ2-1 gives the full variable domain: GAGVSQSPRYKVAKRGQDVALRCDPISGHVSLFWYQQALGQGPEFLTYFQNEAQLDKSGLPSDRFFAERPEGSVSTLKIQRTQQEDSAVYLCASSFRDSYNEQFFGPGTRLTVL.